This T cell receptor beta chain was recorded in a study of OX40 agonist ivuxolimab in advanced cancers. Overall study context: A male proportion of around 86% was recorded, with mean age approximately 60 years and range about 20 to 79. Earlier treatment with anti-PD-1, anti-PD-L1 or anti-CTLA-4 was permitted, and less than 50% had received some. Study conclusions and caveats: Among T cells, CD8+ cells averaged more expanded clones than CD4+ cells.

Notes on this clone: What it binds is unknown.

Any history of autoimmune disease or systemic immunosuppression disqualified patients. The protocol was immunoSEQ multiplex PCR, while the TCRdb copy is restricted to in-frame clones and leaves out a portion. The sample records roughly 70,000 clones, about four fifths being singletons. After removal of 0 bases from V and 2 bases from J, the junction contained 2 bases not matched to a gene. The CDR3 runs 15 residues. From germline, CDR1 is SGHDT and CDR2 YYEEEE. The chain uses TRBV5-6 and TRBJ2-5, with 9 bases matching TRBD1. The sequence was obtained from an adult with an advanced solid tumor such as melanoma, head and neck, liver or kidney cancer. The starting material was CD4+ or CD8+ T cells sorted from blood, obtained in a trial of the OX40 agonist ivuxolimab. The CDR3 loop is CASSLAGQGQETQYF. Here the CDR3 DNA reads TGTGCCAGCAGCTTGGCTGGACAGGGGCAAGAGACCCAGTACTTC.